The 6 T cell receptor beta chains below all came from one sample that was sequenced in a study of breast tumors, draining lymph nodes, adjacent tissues. TCRdb analysed the multiplex PCR reads with MiXCR anew, one entry per CDR3 protein. The sample lists about 230,000 distinct CDR3 sequences, approximately 31% occurring once. Axillary draining lymph nodes of breast cancer patients supplied the node samples. The sequenced sample was axillary lymph node tissue. These receptor sequences come from a female donor with breast cancer. Some clones in this sample may be carry-over from other donors' samples.

In its sample, this clonotype was seen many times. The J gene is TRBJ2-1, the V gene TRBV27; TRBD1 is a possible D gene (6 bases). With 0 bases removed from V and 9 bases from J, the gap between germline ends came to 12 bases. Per germline, CDR1 MNHEY and CDR2 SMNVEV (reference sequence). CDR3 length: 14 amino acids. The CDR3 protein is CASSLSTGTGEQFF. CDR3 sequence (DNA): TGTGCCAGCAGTTTATCGACAGGTACGGGTGAGCAGTTCTTC.

The chain uses TRBV28 and TRBJ2-5; the match to TRBD1 covers 10 bases. Germline V gene data show CDR1 as MDHEN and CDR2 as SYDVKM. V shed 5 bases, J shed 5 bases, and the junction held 8 bases outside the gene matches. The length of the CDR3 is 15 residues. CDR3 in DNA: TGTGCCAGCAGTCCCCCGACAGGGGGCGAGGAGACCCAGTACTTC. Translation: CASSPPTGGEETQYF.

This clonotype was seen many times. CDR3 bases: TGCAGTGCTACCATCCCCCGACCGGACTATGGCTACACCTTC. This encodes CSATIPRPDYGYTF. V usage is TRBV20-1 and J usage is TRBJ1-2; D uncertain. This CDR3 spans 14 amino acids. Germline CDR1 is DFQATT and CDR2 is SNEGSKA (reference sequence). V was trimmed by 4 bases and J by 3 bases, leaving 15 bases between them.

This clonotype has ten or more counts. The chain couples TRBV5-8 to TRBJ1-4, with D perhaps TRBD1 (5 bases). The germline V and J ends were trimmed by 2 bases and 4 bases, with 12 bases remaining between them. Germline CDR1 reads SGHTS; CDR2 reads YDEGEE. This CDR3 contains 15 residues. This CDR3 is CASSFRTKNNEKLFF. Here the CDR3 DNA reads TGTGCCAGCAGCTTTAGGACAAAAAATAATGAAAAACTGTTTTTT. Looking up the rest from reference TRBV5-8 and TRBJ1-4 gives the full variable domain: EAGVTQSPTHLIKTRGQQATLRCSPISGHTSVYWYQQALGLGLQFLLWYDEGEERNRGNFPPRFSGRQFPNYSSELNVNALELEDSALYLCASSFRTKNNEKLFFGSGTQLSVL.

In this sample, this clonotype turned up many times. The rearrangement joins TRBV5-5 to TRBJ1-3, with D possibly being TRBD1 (5 bases). The CDR3 runs to 13 residues. V shed 6 bases and J shed 7 bases, with 14 bases lying between them. Germline V lookup: CDR1 SGHKS, CDR2 YYEKEE (reference sequence). The CDR3, as DNA: TGTGCCAGCACCCCTCCCAGGGTCAACACCATATATTTT. It yields the protein CASTPPRVNTIYF.

CDR3: CASSKQGGAQYF. In nucleotides, the CDR3 is TGCGCCAGCAGCAAACAGGGAGGGGCCCAGTACTTC. The genes are TRBV5-1 and TRBJ2-5; the D gene is possibly TRBD2 (7 bases). V was clipped by 4 bases and J by 9 bases, with 13 bases between them. Looked up from germline, CDR1 is SGHRS and CDR2 is YFSETQ. The CDR3 totals 12 residues. The whole variable domain, remainder taken from reference TRBV5-1 and TRBJ2-5, is KAGVTQTPRYLIKTRGQQVTLSCSPISGHRSVSWYQQTPGQGLQFLFEYFSETQRNKGNFPGRFSGRQFSNSRSEMNVSTLELGDSALYLCASSKQGGAQYFGPGTRLLVL.